The T cell receptor (beta chain) under discussion was sequenced for a study of cytomegalovirus exposure and HLA in healthy donors. In the study overall: Inside one of the first data releases sat 85 million or so unique TCRs taken from HLA-typed donors. Study outcomes and limitations: Upon later analysis, HLA-associated TCR beta chains proved more clonally expanded than other, equally common chains.

The germline CDR1 and CDR2 sequences are MDHEN and SYDVKM. The CDR3 contains 12 residues. V was trimmed by 8 bases and J by 0 bases, leaving 7 bases between them. PCR employed 60 Vbeta and 13 Jbeta primers. Some clones are missing from TCRdb's copy, which holds only in-frame ones; the method was immunoSEQ multiplex PCR. The table includes roughly 180,000 clones, around 75% detected once. This clone was picked up a small number of times. Its matching antigen is unknown. The specimen was PBMCs. This receptor was identified in a female donor in good health and CMV-seronegative. The gene calls are TRBV28 and TRBJ1-1; D gene unclear. The CDR3 is CASERLNTEAFF. CDR3 coding DNA: TGTGCCAGCGAACGGTTGAACACTGAAGCTTTCTTT. The full variable domain, completed using reference TRBV28 and TRBJ1-1, is DVKVTQSSRYLVKRTGEKVFLECVQDMDHENMFWYRQDPGLGLRLIYFSYDVKMKEKGDIPEGYSVSREKKERFSLILESASTNQTSMYLCASERLNTEAFFGQGTRLTVV.